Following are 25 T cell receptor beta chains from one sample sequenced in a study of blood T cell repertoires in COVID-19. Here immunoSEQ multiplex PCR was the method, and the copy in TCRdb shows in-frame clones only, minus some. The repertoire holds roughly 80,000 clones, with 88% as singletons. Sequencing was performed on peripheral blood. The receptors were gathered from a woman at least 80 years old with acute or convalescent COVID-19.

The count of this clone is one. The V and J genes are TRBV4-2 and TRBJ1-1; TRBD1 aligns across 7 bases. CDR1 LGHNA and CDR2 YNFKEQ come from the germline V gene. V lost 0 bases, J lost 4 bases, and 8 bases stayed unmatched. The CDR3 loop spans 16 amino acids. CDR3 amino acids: CASSQDKTGWGTEAFF. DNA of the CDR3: TGTGCCAGCAGCCAAGATAAGACAGGGTGGGGCACTGAAGCTTTCTTT.

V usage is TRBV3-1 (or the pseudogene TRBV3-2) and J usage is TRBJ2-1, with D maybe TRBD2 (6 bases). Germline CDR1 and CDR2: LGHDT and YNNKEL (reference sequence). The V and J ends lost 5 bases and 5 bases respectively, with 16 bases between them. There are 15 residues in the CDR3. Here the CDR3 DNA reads TGTGCCAGCAGCAAGCCGGGACTCAAAGACAATGAGCAGTTCTTC. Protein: CASSKPGLKDNEQFF.

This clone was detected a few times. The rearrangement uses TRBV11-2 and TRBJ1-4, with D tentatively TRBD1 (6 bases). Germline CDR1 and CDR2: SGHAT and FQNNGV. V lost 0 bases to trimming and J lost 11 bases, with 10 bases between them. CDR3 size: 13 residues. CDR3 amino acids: CASSLDGRGKLFF. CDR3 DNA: TGTGCCAGCAGCTTAGATGGGAGGGGGAAACTGTTTTTT.

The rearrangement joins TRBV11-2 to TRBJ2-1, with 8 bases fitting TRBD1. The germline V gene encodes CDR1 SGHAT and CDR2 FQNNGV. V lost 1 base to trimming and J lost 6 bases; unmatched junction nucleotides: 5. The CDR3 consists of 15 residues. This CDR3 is CASSLGQGAFNEQFF. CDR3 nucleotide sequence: TGTGCCAGCAGCTTAGGGCAGGGGGCTTTCAATGAGCAGTTCTTC. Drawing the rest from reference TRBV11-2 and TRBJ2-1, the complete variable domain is EAGVAQSPRYKIIEKRQSVAFWCNPISGHATLYWYQQILGQGPKLLIQFQNNGVVDDSQLPKDRFSAERLKGVDSTLKIQPAKLEDSAVYLCASSLGQGAFNEQFFGPGTRLTVL.

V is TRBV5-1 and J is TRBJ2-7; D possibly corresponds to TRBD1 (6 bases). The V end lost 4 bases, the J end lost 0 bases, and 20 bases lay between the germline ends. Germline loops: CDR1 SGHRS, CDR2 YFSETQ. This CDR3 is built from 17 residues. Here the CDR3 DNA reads TGCGCCAGCAGCCGAAACCCCTGGACAGAGAGCTCCTACGAGCAGTACTTC. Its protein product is CASSRNPWTESSYEQYF.

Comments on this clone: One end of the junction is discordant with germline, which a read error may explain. The CDR3, as DNA: TGTGCCAGCAGCCCGGACAGGCTCACAAATACGCAGTATTTT. Translation gives CASSPDRLTNTQYF. J is TRBJ2-3 and V is TRBV11-2; 7 bases align to TRBD1. The CDR3 spans 14 residues. The V gene's germline CDR1 is SGHAT and CDR2 FQNNGV.

CDR3 coding DNA: TGTGCCAGTAGTACCAAGACAAGGAGCAATCAGCCCCAGCATTTT. It translates to CASSTKTRSNQPQHF. The genes are TRBV19 and TRBJ1-5; D is ambiguous. Looked up from germline, CDR1 is LNHDA and CDR2 is SQIVND (reference sequence). The CDR3 consists of 15 residues. V lost 4 bases, J lost 1 base, and 11 bases lay in between. Drawing the rest from reference TRBV19 and TRBJ1-5, the complete variable domain is DGGITQSPKYLFRKEGQNVTLSCEQNLNHDAMYWYRQDPGQGLRLIYYSQIVNDFQKGDIAEGYSVSREKKESFPLTVTSAQKNPTAFYLCASSTKTRSNQPQHFGDGTRLSIL.

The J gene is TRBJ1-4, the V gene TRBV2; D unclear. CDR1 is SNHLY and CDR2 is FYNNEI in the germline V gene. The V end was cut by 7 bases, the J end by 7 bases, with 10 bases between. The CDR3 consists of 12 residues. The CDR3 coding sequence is TGTGCCAGCAATGATTCAGGTGAAAAACTGTTTTTT. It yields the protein CASNDSGEKLFF.

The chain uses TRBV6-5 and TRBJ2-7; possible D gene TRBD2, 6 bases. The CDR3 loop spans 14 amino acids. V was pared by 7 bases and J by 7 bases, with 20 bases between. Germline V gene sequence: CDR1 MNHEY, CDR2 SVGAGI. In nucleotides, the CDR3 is TGTGCCAGCAAAGAATCGGGAGCACCTACGGAGCAGTACTTC. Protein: CASKESGAPTEQYF.

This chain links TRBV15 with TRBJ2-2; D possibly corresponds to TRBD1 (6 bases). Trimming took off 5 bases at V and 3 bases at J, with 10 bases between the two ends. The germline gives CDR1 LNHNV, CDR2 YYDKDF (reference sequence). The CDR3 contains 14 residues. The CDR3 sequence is CATSLGHDTGELFF. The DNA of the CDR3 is TGTGCCACCAGCCTGGGACACGACACCGGGGAGCTGTTTTTT.

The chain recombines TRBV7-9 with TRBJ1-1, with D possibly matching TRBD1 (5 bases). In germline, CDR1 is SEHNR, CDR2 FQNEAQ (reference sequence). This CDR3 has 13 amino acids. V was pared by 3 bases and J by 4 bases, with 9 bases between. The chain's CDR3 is CASSLAGPTEAFF. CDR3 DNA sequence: TGTGCCAGCAGCTTGGCAGGGCCCACTGAAGCTTTCTTT.

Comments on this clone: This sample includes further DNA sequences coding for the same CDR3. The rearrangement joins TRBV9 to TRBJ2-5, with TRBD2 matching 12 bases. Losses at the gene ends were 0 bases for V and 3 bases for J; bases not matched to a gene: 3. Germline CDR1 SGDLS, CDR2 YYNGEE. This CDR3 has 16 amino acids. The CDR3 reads CASSVGLAGVEETQYF. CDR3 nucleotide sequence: TGTGCCAGCAGCGTAGGACTAGCGGGGGTAGAAGAGACCCAGTACTTC.

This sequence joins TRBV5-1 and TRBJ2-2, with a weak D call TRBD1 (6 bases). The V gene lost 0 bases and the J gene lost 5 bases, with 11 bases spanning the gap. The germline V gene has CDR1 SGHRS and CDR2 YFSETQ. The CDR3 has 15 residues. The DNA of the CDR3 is TGCGCCAGCAGCTTGGGGACAGTGGGTACCGGGGAGCTGTTTTTT. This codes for CASSLGTVGTGELFF.

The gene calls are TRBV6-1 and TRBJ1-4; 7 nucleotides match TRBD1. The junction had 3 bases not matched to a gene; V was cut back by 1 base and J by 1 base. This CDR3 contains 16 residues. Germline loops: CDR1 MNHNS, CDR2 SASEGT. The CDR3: CASSEGTGGTNEKLFF. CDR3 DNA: TGTGCCAGCAGTGAAGGGACAGGTGGAACTAATGAAAAACTGTTTTTT.

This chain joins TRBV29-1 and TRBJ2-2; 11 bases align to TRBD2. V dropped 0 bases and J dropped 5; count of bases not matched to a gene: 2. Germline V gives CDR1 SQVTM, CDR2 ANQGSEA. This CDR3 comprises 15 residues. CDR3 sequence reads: CSVEDPSGRTGELFF. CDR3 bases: TGCAGCGTTGAAGACCCTAGCGGGAGGACCGGGGAGCTGTTTTTT.

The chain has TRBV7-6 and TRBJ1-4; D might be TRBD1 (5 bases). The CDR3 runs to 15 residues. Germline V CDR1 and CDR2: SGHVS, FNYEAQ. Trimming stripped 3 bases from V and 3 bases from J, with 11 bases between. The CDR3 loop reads CASSFQGRPNEKLFF. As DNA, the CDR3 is TGTGCCAGCAGCTTTCAGGGTCGGCCTAATGAAAAACTGTTTTTT.

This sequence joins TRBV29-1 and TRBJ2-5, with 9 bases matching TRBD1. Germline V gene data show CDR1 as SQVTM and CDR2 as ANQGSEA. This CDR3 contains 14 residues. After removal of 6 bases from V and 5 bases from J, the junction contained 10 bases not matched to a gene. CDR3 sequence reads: CSVGTGTGWETQYF. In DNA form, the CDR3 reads TGCAGCGTCGGCACCGGGACAGGGTGGGAGACCCAGTACTTC.

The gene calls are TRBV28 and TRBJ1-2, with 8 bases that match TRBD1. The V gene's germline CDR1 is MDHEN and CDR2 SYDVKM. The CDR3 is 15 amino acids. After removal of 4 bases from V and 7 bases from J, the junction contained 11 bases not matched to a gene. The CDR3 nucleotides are TGTGCCAGCAGTTCCGACAGGGGCCCCTGGGGTGGCTACACCTTC. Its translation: CASSSDRGPWGGYTF.

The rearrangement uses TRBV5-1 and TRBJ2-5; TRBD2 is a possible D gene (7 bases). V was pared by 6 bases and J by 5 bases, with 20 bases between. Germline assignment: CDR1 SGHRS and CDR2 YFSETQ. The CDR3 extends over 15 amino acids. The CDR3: CASKGGRADIETQYF. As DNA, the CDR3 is TGCGCCAGCAAAGGGGGGAGGGCCGATATTGAGACCCAGTACTTC.

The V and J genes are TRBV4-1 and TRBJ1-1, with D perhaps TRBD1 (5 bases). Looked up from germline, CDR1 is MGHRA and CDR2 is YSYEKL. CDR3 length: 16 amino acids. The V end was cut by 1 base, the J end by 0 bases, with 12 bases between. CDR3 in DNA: TGCGCCAGCAGCCAAGTCCCTCCGGACATGAACACTGAAGCTTTCTTT. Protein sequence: CASSQVPPDMNTEAFF.

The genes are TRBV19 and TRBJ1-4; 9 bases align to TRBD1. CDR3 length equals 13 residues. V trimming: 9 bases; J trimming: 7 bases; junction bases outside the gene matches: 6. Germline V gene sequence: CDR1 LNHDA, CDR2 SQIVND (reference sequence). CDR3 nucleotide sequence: TGTGCCAGCCGGGACAGGGCGGGTGAAAAACTGTTTTTT. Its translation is CASRDRAGEKLFF.

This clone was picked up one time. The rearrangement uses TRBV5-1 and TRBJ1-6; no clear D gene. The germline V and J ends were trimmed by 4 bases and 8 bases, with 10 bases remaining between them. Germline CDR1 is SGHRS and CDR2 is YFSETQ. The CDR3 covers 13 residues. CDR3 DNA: TGCGCCAGCAGCCTCCGAGAACATTCACCCCTCCACTTT. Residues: CASSLREHSPLHF.

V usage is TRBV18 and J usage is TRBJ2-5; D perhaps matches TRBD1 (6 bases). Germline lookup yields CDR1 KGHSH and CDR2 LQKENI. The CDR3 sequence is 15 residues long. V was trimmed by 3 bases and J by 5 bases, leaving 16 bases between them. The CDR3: CASSPLEGTWETQYF. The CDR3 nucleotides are TGTGCCAGCTCACCCCTAGAGGGGACATGGGAGACCCAGTACTTC.

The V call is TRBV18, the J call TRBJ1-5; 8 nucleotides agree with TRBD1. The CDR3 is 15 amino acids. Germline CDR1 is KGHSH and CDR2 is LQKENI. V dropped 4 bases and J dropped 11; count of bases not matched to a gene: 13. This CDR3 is CASSRTAGGLQSQHF. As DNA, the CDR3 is TGTGCCAGCTCACGAACGGCAGGGGGCCTTCAATCCCAGCATTTT.

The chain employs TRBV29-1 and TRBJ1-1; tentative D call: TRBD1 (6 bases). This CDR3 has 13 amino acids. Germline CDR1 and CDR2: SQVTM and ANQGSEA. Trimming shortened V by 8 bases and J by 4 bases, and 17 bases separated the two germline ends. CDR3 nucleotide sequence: TGCAGCACGAGAGGGGGAAGAAGCACTGAAGCTTTCTTT. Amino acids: CSTRGGRSTEAFF.